Here is one T cell receptor beta chain with its context. TCRdb's copy holds only in-frame clones and misses some; the assay was immunoSEQ multiplex PCR. The table has approximately 200,000 clones, approximately 80% seen once; the top ten hold over 9.5%. Cohort 3 recovered donors had two negative PCRs, clearance, or symptom resolution. The data originate from a study of blood T cell repertoires in COVID-19. Study-level information: The cDNA or gDNA used as material had been derived from T cells, B-cell-depleted T cells, or PBMCs.

The V and J ends lost 5 bases and 2 bases respectively, with 9 bases between them. The CDR3 has 13 amino acids. Germline loops: CDR1 SGHAT, CDR2 FQNNGV. The rearrangement uses TRBV11-2 and TRBJ1-2; D remains ambiguous. Sequences were obtained from PBMCs or T cells enriched from blood (not recorded which). This receptor was taken from a man between 35 and 55 years old who had recovered from COVID-19. The CDR3 coding sequence is TGTGCCAGCAGCCACGACGGGAACTATGGCTACACCTTC. Residues: CASSHDGNYGYTF.